The present TCR beta chain was sequenced within a study of cytomegalovirus exposure and HLA in healthy donors. Study results and limitations: In a later analysis, HLA-associated beta chains showed higher expansion and lower generation probabilities than comparable chains. In a later analysis, HLA-C alleles had the fewest associated TCRs, DRB1 alleles the most. Analyses of presence and absence presupposed an approximately uniform sequencing depth across donors.

Looked up from germline, CDR1 is KGHSH and CDR2 is LQKENI. Trimming removed 0 bases from V and 7 bases from J, with 16 bases in between. The CDR3 consists of 16 residues. Points on this clone: Its antigen is undetermined.

Primers for the PCR totalled 60 Vbeta and 13 Jbeta. The method was immunoSEQ multiplex PCR; TCRdb's version includes in-frame clones alone and lacks a portion of them. The profile shows 120,000 or so clones, more than 60% of them singletons. The TCR comes from a man between 18 and 29 years old in good health and CMV-seronegative. The chain is built from TRBV18 and TRBJ2-1, with D tentatively TRBD1 (6 bases). The sequencing sample was made of PBMCs. CDR3 in DNA: TGTGCCAGCTCACCACCGAACTCACAGGGAAGAAATGAGCAGTTCTTC. It is translated as CASSPPNSQGRNEQFF.